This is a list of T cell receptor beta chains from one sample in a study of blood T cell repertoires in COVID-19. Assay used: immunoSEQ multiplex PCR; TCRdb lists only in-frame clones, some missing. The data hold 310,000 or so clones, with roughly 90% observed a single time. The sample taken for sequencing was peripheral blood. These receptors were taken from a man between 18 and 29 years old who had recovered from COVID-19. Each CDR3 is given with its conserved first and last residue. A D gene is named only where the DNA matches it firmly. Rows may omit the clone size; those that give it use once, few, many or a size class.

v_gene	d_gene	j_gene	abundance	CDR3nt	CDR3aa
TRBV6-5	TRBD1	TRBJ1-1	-	TGTGCCAGCAGCCCACAGGGGGCGAGCACTGAAGCTTTCTTT	CASSPQGASTEAFF
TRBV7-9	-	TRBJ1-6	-	TGTGCCAGCAGGCGGTTTGATGATTCACCCCTCCACTTT	CASRRFDDSPLHF
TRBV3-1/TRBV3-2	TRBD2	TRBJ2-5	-	TGTGCCAGCAGCCATTGGGATAGCGGGGGGCCGGGCCAAGAGACCCAGTACTTC	CASSHWDSGGPGQETQYF
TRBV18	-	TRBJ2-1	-	TGTGCCAGCTCAAAAACCGGGAGACCCCCCTACAATGAGCAGTTCTTC	CASSKTGRPPYNEQFF
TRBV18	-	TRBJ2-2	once	TGTGCCAGCTCACGAGCCGGGGAGCTGTTTTTT	CASSRAGELFF
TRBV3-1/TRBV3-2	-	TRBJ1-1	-	TGTGCCAGCAGCGCCCAGGGTTTCGGTCAGCTAGGGTTGGGGAACACTGAAGCTTTCTTT	CASSAQGFGQLGLGNTEAFF
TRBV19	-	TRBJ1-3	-	TGTGCCAGTAGTCCCCCGAGCCTCTCTGGAAACACCATATATTTT	CASSPPSLSGNTIYF
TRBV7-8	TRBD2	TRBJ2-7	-	TGTGCCAGCAGCCGGAAACTAGCGGGCTACGAGCAGTACTTC	CASSRKLAGYEQYF
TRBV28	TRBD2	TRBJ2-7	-	TGTGCCAGCACCTCTGGCGGGGGGGCTTCCTACGAGCAGTACTTC	CASTSGGGASYEQYF
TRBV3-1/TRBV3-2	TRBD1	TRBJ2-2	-	TGTGCCAGCAGCCCACACGACAGGGGGAACACCGGGGAGCTGTTTTTT	CASSPHDRGNTGELFF
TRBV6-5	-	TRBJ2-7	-	TGTGCCAGCAGTTCATTCTACGAGCAGTACTTC	CASSSFYEQYF
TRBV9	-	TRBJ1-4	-	TGTGCCAGCAGCCCCCAGGGAGCGGGAGATGAAAAACTGTTTTTT	CASSPQGAGDEKLFF
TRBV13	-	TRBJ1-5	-	TGTGCCAGCAGCTTAGGGCAGATCAATCAGCCCCAGCATTTT	CASSLGQINQPQHF
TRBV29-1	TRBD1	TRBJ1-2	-	TGCAGCGTTCAGGGGGAACCTAACTATGGCTACACCTTC	CSVQGEPNYGYTF
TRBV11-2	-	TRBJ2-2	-	TGTGCCAGCAGCTTACTGTACACCGGGGAGCTGTTTTTT	CASSLLYTGELFF
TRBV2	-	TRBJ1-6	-	TGTGCCAGCTCCGGACAGATCGCTAATTCACCCCTCCACTTT	CASSGQIANSPLHF
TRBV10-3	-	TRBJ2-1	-	TGTGCCATCAGTGTTCACCTAGCAGACTCCTACAATGAGCAGTTCTTC	CAISVHLADSYNEQFF
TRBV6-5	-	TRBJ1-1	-	TGTGCCAGCAGTCGGGGGGAGAATGAAGCTTTCTTT	CASSRGENEAFF
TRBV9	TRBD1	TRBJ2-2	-	TGTGCCAGCAGCGACGCCACCGGGACAGCCTTCATAGGCACCGGGGAGCTGTTTTTT	CASSDATGTAFIGTGELFF
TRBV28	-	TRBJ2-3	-	TGTGCCAGCAGTCTGTCATACAGGGGCACAGATACGCAGTATTTT	CASSLSYRGTDTQYF
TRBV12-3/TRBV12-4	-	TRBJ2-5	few	TGTGCCAGCAGTCCCAGGGGACAAGAGACCCAGTACTTC	CASSPRGQETQYF
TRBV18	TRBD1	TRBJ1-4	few	TGTGCCAGCTCACGGGACAGGGTACGGGAAAAACTGTTTTTT	CASSRDRVREKLFF
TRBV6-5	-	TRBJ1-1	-	TGTGCCAGCAGTCAACAGGGTATGGACACTGAAGCTTTCTTT	CASSQQGMDTEAFF
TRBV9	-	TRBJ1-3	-	TGTGCCAGCAGCGTAGGACTGGCCGGGAACACCATATATTTT	CASSVGLAGNTIYF
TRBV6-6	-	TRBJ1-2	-	TGTGCCAGCGCCGGCAGGGGCTATGGCTACACCTTC	CASAGRGYGYTF
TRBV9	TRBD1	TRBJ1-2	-	TGTGCCAGCAGCGAGGGACAGGAATATGGCTACACCTTC	CASSEGQEYGYTF
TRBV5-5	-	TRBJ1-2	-	TGTGCCAGCAGCCTGACAGGAGTTAACTATGGCTACACCTTC	CASSLTGVNYGYTF
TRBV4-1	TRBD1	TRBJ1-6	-	TGCGCCAGCAGCCCTCCGGACAGGGGAAATTCACCCCTCCACTTT	CASSPPDRGNSPLHF
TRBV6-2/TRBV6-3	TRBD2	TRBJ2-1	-	TGTGCCAGCAGCGCAGCGGGGGTAACGAATGAGCAGTTCTTC	CASSAAGVTNEQFF
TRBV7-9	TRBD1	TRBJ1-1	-	TGTGCCAGCAGCTTAGAACAGGGGGCAGGTGAAGCTTTCTTT	CASSLEQGAGEAFF
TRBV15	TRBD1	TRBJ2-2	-	TGTGCCACCAGCAGGACGGGGACAGTGAACACCGGGGAGCTGTTTTTT	CATSRTGTVNTGELFF
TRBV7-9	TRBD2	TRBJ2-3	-	TGTGCCAGCAGCTTAGTACTAGCGGCCTACACAGATACGCAGTATTTT	CASSLVLAAYTDTQYF
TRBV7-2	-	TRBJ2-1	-	TGTGCCAGCAGCTTAGTAGCGGCCAACAATGAGCAGTTCTTC	CASSLVAANNEQFF
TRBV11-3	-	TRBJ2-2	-	TGTGCCAGCGCCATAGGCCGGGCCGGGGAGCTGTTTTTT	CASAIGRAGELFF
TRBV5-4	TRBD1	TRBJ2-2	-	TGTGCCAGCAGCCTACAGGGGGCAAGTGCCGGGGAGCTGTTTTTT	CASSLQGASAGELFF
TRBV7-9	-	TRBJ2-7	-	TGTGCCAGCAGCCCACCCCGCAGTTCCTTCTACGAGCAGTACTTC	CASSPPRSSFYEQYF
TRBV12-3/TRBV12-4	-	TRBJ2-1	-	TGTGCCAGCAGTTTAACAGGGTATGAGCAGTTCTTC	CASSLTGYEQFF
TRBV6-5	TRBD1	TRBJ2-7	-	TGTGCCAGCAGTTATCGGGACAGGTTCTACGAGCAGTACTTC	CASSYRDRFYEQYF
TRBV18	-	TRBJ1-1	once	TGTGCCAGCTCACAAACTTCCCTCGACACTGAAGCTTTCTTT	CASSQTSLDTEAFF
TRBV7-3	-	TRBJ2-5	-	TGTGCCAGCAGCGAGGGGGTCGGAGAGACCCAGTACTTC	CASSEGVGETQYF
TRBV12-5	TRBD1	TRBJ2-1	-	TGTGCTAGTGTCGGGACAGGCTACTACAATGAGCAGTTCTTC	CASVGTGYYNEQFF
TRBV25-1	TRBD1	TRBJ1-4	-	TGTGCCAGTCAGGGGACAGGGAATGAAAAACTGTTTTTT	CASQGTGNEKLFF
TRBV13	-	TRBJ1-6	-	TGTGCCAGCAGCTTAGAACAGGGACGATCACCCCTCCACTTT	CASSLEQGRSPLHF
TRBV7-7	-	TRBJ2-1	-	TGTGCCAGCAGCCCCCGGCCAGGGCAGTTCTTC	CASSPRPGQFF
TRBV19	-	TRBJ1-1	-	TGTGCCAGTAGTATGGTGCCGCAGGCCACTGAAGCTTTCTTT	CASSMVPQATEAFF
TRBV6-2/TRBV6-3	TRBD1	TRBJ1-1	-	TGTGCCAGCAGTTACTATTTCGACAGGGGGCCGGCTTTCTTT	CASSYYFDRGPAFF
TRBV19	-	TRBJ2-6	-	TGTGCCAGTAGCGAGTCTGGGGCCAACGTCCTGACTTTC	CASSESGANVLTF
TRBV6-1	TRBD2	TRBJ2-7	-	TGTGCCAGCAGTGAATCTAGCGGGAGGGCGCAATCCTACGAGCAGTACTTC	CASSESSGRAQSYEQYF
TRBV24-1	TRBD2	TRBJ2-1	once	TGTGCCACCAGTCTTGGAGCGGGGGGGCTCAATGAGCAGTTCTTC	CATSLGAGGLNEQFF
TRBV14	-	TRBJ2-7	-	TGTGCCAGCAGCCGACAGGGACTAGAGGGTAGCGAGCAGTACTTC	CASSRQGLEGSEQYF
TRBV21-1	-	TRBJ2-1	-	TGTGCCAGCAGCCCCCGGAAGTTACGGACAGGAGTCAATGAGCAGTTCTTC	CASSPRKLRTGVNEQFF
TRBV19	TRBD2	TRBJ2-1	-	TGTGCCAGTAGTATACTTCTAGCGGGAGACGGTGAGCAGTTCTTC	CASSILLAGDGEQFF
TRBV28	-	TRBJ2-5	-	TGTGCCAGCAGCTTCTCCCCCGGGGAAGAAGAGACCCAGTACTTC	CASSFSPGEEETQYF
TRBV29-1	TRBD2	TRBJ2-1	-	TGCAGCGTTGACGGCCTAGCGGGAGACAATGAGCAGTTCTTC	CSVDGLAGDNEQFF
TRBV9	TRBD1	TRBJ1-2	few	TGTGCCAGCAGCTTTTCGACAGGGGGTGATGGCTACACCTTC	CASSFSTGGDGYTF
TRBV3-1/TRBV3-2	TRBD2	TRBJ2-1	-	TGTGCCAGCAGCCAAGAGACTAGCGGTAACAATGAGCAGTTCTTC	CASSQETSGNNEQFF
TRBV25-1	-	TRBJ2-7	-	TGTGCCAGCAGTGAAAGTAAGGGGTATCACGACGAGCAGTACTTC	CASSESKGYHDEQYF
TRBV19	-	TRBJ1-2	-	TGTGCCAGTAGTTATGGGTCAGATTTTAGCGGCTACACCTTC	CASSYGSDFSGYTF